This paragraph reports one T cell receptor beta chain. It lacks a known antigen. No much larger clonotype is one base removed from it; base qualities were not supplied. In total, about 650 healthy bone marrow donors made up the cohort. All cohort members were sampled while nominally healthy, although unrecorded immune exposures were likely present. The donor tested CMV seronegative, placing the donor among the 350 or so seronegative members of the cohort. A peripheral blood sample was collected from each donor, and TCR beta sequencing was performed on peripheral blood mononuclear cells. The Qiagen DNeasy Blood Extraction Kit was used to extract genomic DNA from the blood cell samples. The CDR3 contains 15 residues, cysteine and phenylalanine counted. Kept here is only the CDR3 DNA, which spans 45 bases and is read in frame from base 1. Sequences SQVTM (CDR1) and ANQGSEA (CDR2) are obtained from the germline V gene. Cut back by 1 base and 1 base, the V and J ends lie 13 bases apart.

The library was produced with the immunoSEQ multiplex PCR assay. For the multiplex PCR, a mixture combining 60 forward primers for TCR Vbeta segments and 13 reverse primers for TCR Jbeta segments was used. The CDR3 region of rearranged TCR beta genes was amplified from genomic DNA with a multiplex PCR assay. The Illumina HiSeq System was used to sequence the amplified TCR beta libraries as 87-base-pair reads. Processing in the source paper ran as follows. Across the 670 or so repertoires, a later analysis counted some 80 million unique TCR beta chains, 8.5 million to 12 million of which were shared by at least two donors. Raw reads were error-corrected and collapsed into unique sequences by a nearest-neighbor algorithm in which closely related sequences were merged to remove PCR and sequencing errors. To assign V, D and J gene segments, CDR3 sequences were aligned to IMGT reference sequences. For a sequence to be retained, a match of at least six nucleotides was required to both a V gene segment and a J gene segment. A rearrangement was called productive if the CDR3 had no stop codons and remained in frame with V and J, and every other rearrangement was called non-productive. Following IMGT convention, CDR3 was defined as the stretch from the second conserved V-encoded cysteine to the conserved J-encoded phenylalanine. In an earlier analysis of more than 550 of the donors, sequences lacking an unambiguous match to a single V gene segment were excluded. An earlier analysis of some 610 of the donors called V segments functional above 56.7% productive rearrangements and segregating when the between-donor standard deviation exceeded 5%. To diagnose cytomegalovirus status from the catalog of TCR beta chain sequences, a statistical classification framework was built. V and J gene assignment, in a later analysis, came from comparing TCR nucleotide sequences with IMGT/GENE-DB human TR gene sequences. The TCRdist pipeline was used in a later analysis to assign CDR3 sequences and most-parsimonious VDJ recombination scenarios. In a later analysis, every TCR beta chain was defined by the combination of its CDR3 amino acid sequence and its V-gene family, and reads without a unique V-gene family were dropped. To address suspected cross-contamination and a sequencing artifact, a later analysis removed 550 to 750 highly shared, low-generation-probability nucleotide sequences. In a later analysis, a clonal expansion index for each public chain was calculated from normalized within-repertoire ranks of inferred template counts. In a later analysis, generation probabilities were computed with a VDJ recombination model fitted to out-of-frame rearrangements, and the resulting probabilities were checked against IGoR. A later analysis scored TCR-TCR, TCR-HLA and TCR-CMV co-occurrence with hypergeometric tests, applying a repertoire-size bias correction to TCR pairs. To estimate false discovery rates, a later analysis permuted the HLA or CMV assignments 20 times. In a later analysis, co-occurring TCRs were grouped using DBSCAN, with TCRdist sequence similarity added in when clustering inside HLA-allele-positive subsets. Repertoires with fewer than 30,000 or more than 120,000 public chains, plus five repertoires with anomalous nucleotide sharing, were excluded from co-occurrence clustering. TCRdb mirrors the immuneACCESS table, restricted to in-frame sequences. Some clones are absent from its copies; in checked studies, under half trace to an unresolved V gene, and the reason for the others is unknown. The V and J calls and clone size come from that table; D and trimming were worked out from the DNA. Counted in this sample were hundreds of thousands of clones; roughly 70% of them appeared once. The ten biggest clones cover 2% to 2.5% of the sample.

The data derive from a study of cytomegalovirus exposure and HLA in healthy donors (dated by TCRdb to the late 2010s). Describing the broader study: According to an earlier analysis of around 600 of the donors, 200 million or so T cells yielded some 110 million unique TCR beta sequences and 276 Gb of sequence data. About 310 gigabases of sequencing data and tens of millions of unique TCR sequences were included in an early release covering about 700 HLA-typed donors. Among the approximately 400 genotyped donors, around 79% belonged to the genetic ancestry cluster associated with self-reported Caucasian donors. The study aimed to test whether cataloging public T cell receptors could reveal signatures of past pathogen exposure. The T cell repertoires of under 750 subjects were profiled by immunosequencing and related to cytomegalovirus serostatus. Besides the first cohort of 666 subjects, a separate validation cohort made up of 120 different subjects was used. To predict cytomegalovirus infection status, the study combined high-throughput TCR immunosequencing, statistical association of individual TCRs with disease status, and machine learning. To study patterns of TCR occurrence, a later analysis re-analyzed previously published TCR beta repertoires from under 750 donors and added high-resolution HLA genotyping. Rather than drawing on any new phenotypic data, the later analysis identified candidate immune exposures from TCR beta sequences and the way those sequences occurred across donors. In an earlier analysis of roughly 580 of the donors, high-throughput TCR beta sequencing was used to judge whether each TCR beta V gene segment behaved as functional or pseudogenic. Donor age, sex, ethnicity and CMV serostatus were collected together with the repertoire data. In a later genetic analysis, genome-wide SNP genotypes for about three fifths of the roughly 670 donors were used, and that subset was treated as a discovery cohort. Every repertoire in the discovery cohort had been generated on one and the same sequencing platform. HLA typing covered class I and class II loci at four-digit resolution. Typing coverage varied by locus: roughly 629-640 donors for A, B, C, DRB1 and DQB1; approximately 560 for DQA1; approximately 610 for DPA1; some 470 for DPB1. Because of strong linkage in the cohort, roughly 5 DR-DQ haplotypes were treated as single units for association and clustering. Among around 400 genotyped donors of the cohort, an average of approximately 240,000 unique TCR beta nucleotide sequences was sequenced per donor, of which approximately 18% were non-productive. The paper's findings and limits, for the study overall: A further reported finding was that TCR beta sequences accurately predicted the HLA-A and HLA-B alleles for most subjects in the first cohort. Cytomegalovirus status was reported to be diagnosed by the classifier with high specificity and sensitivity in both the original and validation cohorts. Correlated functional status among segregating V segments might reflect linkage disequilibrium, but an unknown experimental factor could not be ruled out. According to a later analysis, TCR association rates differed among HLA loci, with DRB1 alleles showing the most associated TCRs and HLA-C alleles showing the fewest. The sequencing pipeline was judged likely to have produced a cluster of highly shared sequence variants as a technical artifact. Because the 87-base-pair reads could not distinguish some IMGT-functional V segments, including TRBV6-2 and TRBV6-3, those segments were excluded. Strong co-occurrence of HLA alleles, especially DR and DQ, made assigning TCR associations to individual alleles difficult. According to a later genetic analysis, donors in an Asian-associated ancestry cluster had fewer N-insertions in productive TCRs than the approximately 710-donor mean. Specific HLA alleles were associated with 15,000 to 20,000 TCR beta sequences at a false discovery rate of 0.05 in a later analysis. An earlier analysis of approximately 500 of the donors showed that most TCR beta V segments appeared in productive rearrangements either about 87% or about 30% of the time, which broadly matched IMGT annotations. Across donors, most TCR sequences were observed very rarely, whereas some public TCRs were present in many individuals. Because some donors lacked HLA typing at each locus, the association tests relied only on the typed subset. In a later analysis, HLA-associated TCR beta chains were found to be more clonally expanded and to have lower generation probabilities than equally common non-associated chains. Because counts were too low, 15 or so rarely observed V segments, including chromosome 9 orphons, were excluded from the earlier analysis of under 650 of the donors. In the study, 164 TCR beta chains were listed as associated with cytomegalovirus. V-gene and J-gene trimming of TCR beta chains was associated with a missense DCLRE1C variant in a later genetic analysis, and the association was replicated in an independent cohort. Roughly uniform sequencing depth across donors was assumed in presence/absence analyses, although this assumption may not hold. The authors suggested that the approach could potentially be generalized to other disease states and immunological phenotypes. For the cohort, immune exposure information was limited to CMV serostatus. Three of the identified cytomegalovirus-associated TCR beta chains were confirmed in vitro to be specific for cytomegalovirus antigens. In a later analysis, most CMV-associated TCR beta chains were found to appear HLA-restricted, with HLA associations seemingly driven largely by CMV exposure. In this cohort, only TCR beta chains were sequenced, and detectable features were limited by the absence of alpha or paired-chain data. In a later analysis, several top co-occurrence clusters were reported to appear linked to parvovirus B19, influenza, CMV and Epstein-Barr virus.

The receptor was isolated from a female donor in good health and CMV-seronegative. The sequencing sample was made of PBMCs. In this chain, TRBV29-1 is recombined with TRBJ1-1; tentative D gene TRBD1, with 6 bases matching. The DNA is TGCAGCGTTGAAGTGGACAGTGGGGCGAACACTGAAGCTTTCTTT. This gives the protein CSVEVDSGANTEAFF.